This T cell receptor beta chain was observed in a study of shared T cell receptors in the human thymus. Produced via immunoSEQ multiplex PCR; TCRdb's table is partial and in-frame only. The table has some 720,000 clones, more than 75% seen once. The CDR3 has 14 amino acids. J lost 5 bases, V lost 7 bases, and 8 bases had no gene match. CDR1 and CDR2 (germline): SNHLY, FYNNEI. These data are also associated with another study on human thymus T cells.

V usage is TRBV2 and J usage is TRBJ1-5; 7 bases are shared with TRBD1. The sequence was collected from a boy less than two years old with a congenital heart defect. Sequencing was performed on thymocytes. This chain's CDR3 is CASTGRGVHQPQHF. CDR3 bases: TGTGCCAGCACTGGCAGGGGGGTGCATCAGCCCCAGCATTTT.